Here is one T cell receptor (beta chain) with its context. The sample originates from a study of CD8+ T cells in alopecia areata. The treatment is: oral pan-JAK inhibitor, 5-10 mg twice daily. CDR3 length: 14 amino acids. Trimming removed 1 base at V and 8 bases at J, with 14 bases between. Germline V lookup: CDR1 MGHRA, CDR2 YSYEKL. Extraction of RNA preceded its reverse transcription into cDNA, which served as the sequencing template. Measured with immunoSEQ multiplex PCR; TCRdb has only the in-frame clones, and not every one. The data contain about 140,000 clones, 65% to 90% of them seen just once; the ten biggest clones take up around 25%.

This material consisted of CD8+ T cells sorted from blood, taken at week 4, from a patient treated with tofacitinib. The rearrangement joins TRBV4-1 to TRBJ1-2; D perhaps matches TRBD1 (6 bases). This clonotype was sampled from a human donor with alopecia areata. Here the CDR3 DNA reads TGCGCCAGCAGCCAAGTTATGAAGACAGGAGGCTACACCTTC. Translation gives CASSQVMKTGGYTF.